This is a list of T cell receptor beta chains from one sample in a study of blood T cell repertoires in COVID-19. The table came from immunoSEQ multiplex PCR; TCRdb's copy has only in-frame clones and leaves some out. The data hold some 90,000 clones, with around 90% observed a single time. Sequencing was performed on peripheral blood. Receptors were obtained from a woman aged 80 or older with active or convalescent COVID-19. Each CDR3 is given with its conserved first and last residue. Fields, in order: V gene, CDR3 length, clone size, J gene, D gene, CDR3 DNA, CDR3 protein. D genes are given only for firm matches. Size is omitted from some rows. Given values are once, few, many or a class for expanded clones.

TRBV28	14	-	TRBJ2-3	-	TGTGCCAGCAGTTTAGGAGGGAGTGCAGATACGCAGTATTTT	CASSLGGSADTQYF
TRBV24-1	13	-	TRBJ2-7	TRBD1	TGTGCCACCAGTCACAGGGGCTCCTACGAGCAGTACTTC	CATSHRGSYEQYF
TRBV5-1	15	-	TRBJ2-2	TRBD2	TGCGCCAGCAGCTTGGGACTAGCGGGATCCGGGGAGCTGTTTTTT	CASSLGLAGSGELFF
TRBV5-4	15	-	TRBJ2-2	-	TGTGCCAGCAGCTTGGGGCGGCTTAGAACCGGGGAGCTGTTTTTT	CASSLGRLRTGELFF
TRBV7-3	15	-	TRBJ2-3	TRBD1	TGTGCCAGCAGCCTAAACAGGGGTGCGGGAGATACGCAGTATTTT	CASSLNRGAGDTQYF
TRBV6-6	15	-	TRBJ1-6	TRBD1	TGTGCCAGCAGACGCTACGGGACAGAGAATTCACCCCTCCACTTT	CASRRYGTENSPLHF
TRBV18	12	-	TRBJ2-1	-	TGTGCCAGCTCACCAGGGGGGACTGAGCAGTTCTTC	CASSPGGTEQFF
TRBV19	13	-	TRBJ1-5	-	TGTGCCAGTAGTACGGGAAGGCATCAGCCCCAGCATTTT	CASSTGRHQPQHF
TRBV7-7	18	-	TRBJ1-2	TRBD1	TGTGCCAGCAGCTTAAGGGACAGGGTGGACCCGTTGGGCTATGGCTACACCTTC	CASSLRDRVDPLGYGYTF
TRBV27	14	once	TRBJ1-1	-	TGTGCCAGCAGGACGACCGGGGGATTCACTGAAGCTTTCTTT	CASRTTGGFTEAFF
TRBV18	16	-	TRBJ2-7	-	TGTGCCAGCTCACCAGTTTCCCGGGGGGCGGCCCGCGAGCAGTACTTC	CASSPVSRGAAREQYF
TRBV6-5	15	-	TRBJ2-5	-	TGTGCCAGCAGTTACGTAATTGCAGGGCAAGAGACCCAGTACTTC	CASSYVIAGQETQYF
TRBV29-1	13	-	TRBJ2-2	TRBD2	TGCAGCGTGGTAGCGGGAGGGACCGGGGAGCTGTTTTTT	CSVVAGGTGELFF
TRBV28	17	once	TRBJ2-1	TRBD2	TGTGCCAGCAGTTTACCACTAGCGGGAGGGCCCTACAATGAGCAGTTCTTC	CASSLPLAGGPYNEQFF
TRBV29-1	16	-	TRBJ2-1	TRBD2	TGCAGCGTTAATAGCGGGCCCCAAGAATCCTACAATGAGCAGTTCTTC	CSVNSGPQESYNEQFF
TRBV6-5	13	-	TRBJ1-2	-	TGTGCCAGCAGTTACAATTCTTTGTCGGGACATACCTTC	CASSYNSLSGHTF
TRBV18	19	-	TRBJ2-1	TRBD2	TGTGCCAGCTCACCACGACAGGGCTGGGCACTAGCGGGGGACAATGAGCAGTTCTTC	CASSPRQGWALAGDNEQFF
TRBV18	17	-	TRBJ2-3	-	TGTGCCAGCTCACCACGGCAGGCTAGCTTGGACACAGATACGCAGTATTTT	CASSPRQASLDTDTQYF
TRBV7-3	14	-	TRBJ2-1	-	TGTGCCAGCAGCTTAGGGAAGCCGGGGAATGAGCAGTTCTTC	CASSLGKPGNEQFF
TRBV2	14	few	TRBJ1-4	TRBD1	TGTGCCAGCAAGCCGGGACAGGCTAATGAAAAACTGTTTTTT	CASKPGQANEKLFF
TRBV4-3	14	few	TRBJ1-2	-	TGCGCCAGCAGCCAAGATAGATTTGCAAGAGGCTACACCTTC	CASSQDRFARGYTF
TRBV2	14	-	TRBJ1-5	-	TGTGCCAGCAGTGAAGGGAGCAGGGTTCAGCCCCAGCATTTT	CASSEGSRVQPQHF
TRBV27	14	once	TRBJ1-2	-	TGTGCCAGCAGGGGCCAGGCTACTAACTATGGCTACACCTTC	CASRGQATNYGYTF
TRBV2	14	-	TRBJ2-5	-	TGTGCCAGCAGTGATTCCAGGGTCTCAGAGACCCAGTACTTC	CASSDSRVSETQYF
TRBV18	16	-	TRBJ1-3	TRBD1	TGTGCCAGCTCACTCTCGACAGGGCGCACTGGAAACACCATATATTTT	CASSLSTGRTGNTIYF
TRBV5-6	17	few	TRBJ2-1	TRBD1	TGTGCCAGCACCTTAGCATTGAGGACAGGGGTTAACAATGAGCAGTTCTTC	CASTLALRTGVNNEQFF
TRBV2	13	few	TRBJ2-7	TRBD2	TGTGCCAGCTCACGGGAGGAGGGGTACGAGCAGTACTTC	CASSREEGYEQYF
TRBV24-1	15	once	TRBJ1-2	TRBD1	TGTGCCACCAGTGAACCCGGGACAGAACCATATGGCTACACCTTC	CATSEPGTEPYGYTF
TRBV4-3	19	once	TRBJ2-2	TRBD2	TGCGCCAGCAGCCAAGGGCCGGGACTAGCGGGATACTTGACCGGGGAGCTGTTTTTT	CASSQGPGLAGYLTGELFF
TRBV7-9	14	-	TRBJ2-7	-	TGTGCCAGCAGCTCTCATCAGGGTTCCTACGAGCAGTACTTC	CASSSHQGSYEQYF
TRBV7-2	13	once	TRBJ1-2	-	TGTGCCAGCAGCCCTGGACAGAACTATGGCTACACCTTC	CASSPGQNYGYTF
TRBV14	16	-	TRBJ1-6	-	TGTGCCAGCAGCCCTAGACCACTGAGGGGGAATTCACCCCTCCACTTT	CASSPRPLRGNSPLHF
TRBV5-1	15	-	TRBJ1-6	-	TGCGCCAGCAGCTTGGAAGGTCCAGGGAGGGCACCCCTCCACTTT	CASSLEGPGRAPLHF
TRBV3-1/TRBV3-2	12	-	TRBJ2-2	-	TGTGCCAGCAGCCCATACACCGGGGAGCTGTTTTTT	CASSPYTGELFF
TRBV19	16	once	TRBJ2-1	-	TGTGCCAGTAGTATAGGGTACTACGAACCCTACAATGAGCAGTTCTTC	CASSIGYYEPYNEQFF
TRBV19	15	-	TRBJ2-7	TRBD1	TGTGCCAGTAGTACGCTGGGACAGGGGGTCCACGAGCAGTACTTC	CASSTLGQGVHEQYF
TRBV3-1/TRBV3-2	14	-	TRBJ1-4	-	TGTGCCAGCAGCCAAGGTGGAGTTAATGAAAAACTGTTTTTT	CASSQGGVNEKLFF
TRBV5-4	15	-	TRBJ1-5	-	TGTGCCAGCAGCTTACAGGGCCAGGGTGGTCAGCCCCAGCATTTT	CASSLQGQGGQPQHF
TRBV6-5	16	-	TRBJ1-5	-	TGTGCCAGCAGTTACTCGTCGGGTGGTGGCAATCAGCCCCAGCATTTT	CASSYSSGGGNQPQHF
TRBV7-9	14	-	TRBJ2-3	-	TGTGCCAGCAGCTTAGCAGCGAGCACAGATACGCAGTATTTT	CASSLAASTDTQYF
TRBV6-5	15	-	TRBJ1-4	TRBD1	TGTGCCAGCAGTACTCCGGGACAGGGGGGTGAAAAACTGTTTTTT	CASSTPGQGGEKLFF
TRBV5-1	15	-	TRBJ2-1	TRBD2	TGCGCCAGCAGCCCACCTAGCGGAGCTTACAATGAGCAGTTCTTC	CASSPPSGAYNEQFF
TRBV19	14	-	TRBJ1-1	-	TGTGCCAGTAGGGGTTGGGGGCGCGGCACTGAAGCTTTCTTT	CASRGWGRGTEAFF
TRBV18	13	few	TRBJ1-1	-	TGTGCCAGCTCACCGAATAGGAACACTGAAGCTTTCTTT	CASSPNRNTEAFF
TRBV7-9	13	-	TRBJ2-7	TRBD2	TGTGCCAGCAGCTTTGCGACTAGCGGGGAGCAGTACTTC	CASSFATSGEQYF
TRBV27	16	-	TRBJ2-1	TRBD2	TGTGCCAGCAAGCACTTGGGACTAGCCGGACCTCATGAGCAGTTCTTC	CASKHLGLAGPHEQFF
TRBV19	19	once	TRBJ2-3	TRBD2	TGTGCCAGTAGCTCGGGACTAGCGGGAGTTGGGGTGAGCACAGATACGCAGTATTTT	CASSSGLAGVGVSTDTQYF
TRBV6-2/TRBV6-3	15	-	TRBJ2-1	TRBD1	TGTGCCAGCAGTTACGGCAGGGGGCTGTACAATGAGCAGTTCTTC	CASSYGRGLYNEQFF
TRBV5-1	14	once	TRBJ1-6	-	TGCGCCAGCAGCCCTCCGTCCTATAATTCACCCCTCCACTTT	CASSPPSYNSPLHF
TRBV28	14	-	TRBJ1-5	-	TGTGCCAGCAGCCCTGGGGCAGGCTCAGTGCCCCAGCATTTT	CASSPGAGSVPQHF
TRBV7-9	15	-	TRBJ2-5	-	TGTGCCAGCAGCTTAAGCAGGGTCGGGCAAGAGACCCAGTACTTC	CASSLSRVGQETQYF
TRBV6-1	15	-	TRBJ1-5	-	TGTGCCAGCAGTGAATCACAGGGAGGCAATCAGCCCCAGCATTTT	CASSESQGGNQPQHF
TRBV7-9	16	-	TRBJ1-5	-	TGTGCCAGCAGCTTAGCGGGGGGAGATAGCAATCAGCCCCAGCATTTT	CASSLAGGDSNQPQHF
TRBV5-1	16	few	TRBJ2-6	-	TGCGCCAGCAGCAATGGAGGCCCCCCTGGGGCCAACGTCCTGACTTTC	CASSNGGPPGANVLTF
TRBV29-1	13	-	TRBJ2-1	-	TGCAGCGTTGGGGCAGGGAAGAGGAATGAGCAGTTCTTC	CSVGAGKRNEQFF
TRBV7-2	12	-	TRBJ2-1	-	TGTGCCAGCACCTTCGGCGGGGCGGAGCAGTTCTTC	CASTFGGAEQFF
TRBV7-2	16	-	TRBJ2-1	-	TGTGCCAGCAGCTTAACCCTATTTCCCCAATACAATGAGCAGTTCTTC	CASSLTLFPQYNEQFF
TRBV4-3	14	-	TRBJ2-1	-	TGCGCCAGCAGCCAAGAACTGGACTTCCGAGGGCAGTTCTTC	CASSQELDFRGQFF
TRBV19	15	-	TRBJ2-1	TRBD2	TGTGCCAGTAGTACCGGTTTTGTAGCGGGAGATGAGCAGTTCTTC	CASSTGFVAGDEQFF
TRBV7-2	15	few	TRBJ2-7	-	TGTGCCAGCAGCTTAGAGGACTACTCCTCCTACGAGCAGTACTTC	CASSLEDYSSYEQYF